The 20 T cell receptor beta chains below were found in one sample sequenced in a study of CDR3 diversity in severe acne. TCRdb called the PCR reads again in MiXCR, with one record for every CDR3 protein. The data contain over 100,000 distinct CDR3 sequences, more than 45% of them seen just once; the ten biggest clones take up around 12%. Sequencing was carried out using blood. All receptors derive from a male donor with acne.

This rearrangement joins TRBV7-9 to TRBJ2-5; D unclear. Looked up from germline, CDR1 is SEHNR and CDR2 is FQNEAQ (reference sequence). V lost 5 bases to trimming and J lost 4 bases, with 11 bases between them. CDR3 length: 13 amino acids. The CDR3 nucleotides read TGTGCCAGCAGCGTTGACCAAGGAGAGACCCAGTACTTC. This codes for CASSVDQGETQYF.

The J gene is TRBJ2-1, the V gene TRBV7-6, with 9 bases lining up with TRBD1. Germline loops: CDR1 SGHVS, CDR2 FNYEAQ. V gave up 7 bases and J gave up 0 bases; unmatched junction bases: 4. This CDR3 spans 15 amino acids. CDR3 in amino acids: CASNSTGGSYNEQFF. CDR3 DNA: TGTGCCAGCAACTCGACAGGGGGCTCCTACAATGAGCAGTTCTTC.

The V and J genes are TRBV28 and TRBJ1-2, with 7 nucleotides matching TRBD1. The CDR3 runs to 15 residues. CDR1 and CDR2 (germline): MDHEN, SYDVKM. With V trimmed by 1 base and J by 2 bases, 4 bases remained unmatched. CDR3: CASSLSTGTNYGYTF. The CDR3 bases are TGTGCCAGCAGTTTATCGACAGGGACCAACTATGGCTACACCTTC.

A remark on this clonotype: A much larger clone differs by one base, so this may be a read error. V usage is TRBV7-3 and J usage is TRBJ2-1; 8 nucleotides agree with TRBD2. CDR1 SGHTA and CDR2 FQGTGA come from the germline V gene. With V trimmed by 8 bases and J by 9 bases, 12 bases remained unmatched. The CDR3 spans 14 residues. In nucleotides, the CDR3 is TGTGCCAGCGCATCGCGCCTAGCGGGCGTTGAGCAGTTCTTC. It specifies CASASRLAGVEQFF.

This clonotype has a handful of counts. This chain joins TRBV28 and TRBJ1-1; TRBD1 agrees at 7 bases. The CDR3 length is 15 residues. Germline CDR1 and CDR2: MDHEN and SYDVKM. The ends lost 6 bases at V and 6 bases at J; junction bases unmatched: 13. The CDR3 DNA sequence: TGTGCCAGCAGCCCCCGGACAGGCCCGAAGGCTGAAGCTTTCTTT. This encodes CASSPRTGPKAEAFF.

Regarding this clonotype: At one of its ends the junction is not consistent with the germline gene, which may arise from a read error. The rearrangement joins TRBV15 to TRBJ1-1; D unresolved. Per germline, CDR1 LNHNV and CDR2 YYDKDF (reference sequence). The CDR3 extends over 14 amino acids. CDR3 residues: CATSPREANTEALF. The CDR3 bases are TGTGCCACCAGCCCCCGGGAGGCGAACACTGAGGCTCTCTTT.

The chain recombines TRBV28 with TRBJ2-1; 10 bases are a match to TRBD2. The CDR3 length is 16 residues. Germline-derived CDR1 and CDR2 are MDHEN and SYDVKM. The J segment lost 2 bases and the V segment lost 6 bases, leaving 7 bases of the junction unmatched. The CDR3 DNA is TGTGCCAGCAGGGGTAGGACTAGCGGAGCCTACAATGAGCAGTTCTTC. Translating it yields CASRGRTSGAYNEQFF.

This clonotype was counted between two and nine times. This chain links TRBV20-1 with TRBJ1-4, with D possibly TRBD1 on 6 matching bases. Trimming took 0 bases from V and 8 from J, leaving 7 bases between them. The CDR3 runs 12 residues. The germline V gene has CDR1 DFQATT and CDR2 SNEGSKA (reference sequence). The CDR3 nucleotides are TGCAGTGCTAGAGAGAGGGGGGAAAAACTGTTTTTT. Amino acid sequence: CSARERGEKLFF.

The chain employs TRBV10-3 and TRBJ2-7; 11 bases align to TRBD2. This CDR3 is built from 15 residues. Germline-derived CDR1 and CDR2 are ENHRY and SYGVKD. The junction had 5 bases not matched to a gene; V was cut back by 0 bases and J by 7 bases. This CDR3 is CAISESVAGGGEQYF. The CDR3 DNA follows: TGTGCCATCAGTGAGTCGGTAGCGGGAGGGGGGGAGCAGTACTTC.

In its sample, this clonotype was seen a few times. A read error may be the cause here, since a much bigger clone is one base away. In DNA, the CDR3 is TGCAGCGTTCTCGGAGAGGCCATCCCCTACAATGAGCAGTTCTTC. Its translation: CSVLGEAIPYNEQFF. This chain uses TRBV29-1 with TRBJ2-1; no clear D gene. CDR3 length equals 15 residues. V shed 5 bases and J shed 2 bases, with 16 bases lying between them. Germline-derived CDR1 and CDR2 are SQVTM and ANQGSEA.

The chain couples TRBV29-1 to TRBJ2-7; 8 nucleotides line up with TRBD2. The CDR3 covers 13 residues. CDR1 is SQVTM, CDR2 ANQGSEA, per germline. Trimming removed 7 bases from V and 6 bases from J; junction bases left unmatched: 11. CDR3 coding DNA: TGCAGCGCCGGGAATAGCGGGAATCGCGAGCAGTACTTC. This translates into CSAGNSGNREQYF.

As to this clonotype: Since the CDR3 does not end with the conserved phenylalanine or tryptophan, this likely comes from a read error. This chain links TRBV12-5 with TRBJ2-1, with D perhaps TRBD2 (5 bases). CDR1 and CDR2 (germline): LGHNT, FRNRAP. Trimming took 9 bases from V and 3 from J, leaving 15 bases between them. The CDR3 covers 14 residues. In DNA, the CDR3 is TGTGCTAGCGCCGCGGGCACAGTCTACAATGAGCAGTTCCTC. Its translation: CASAAGTVYNEQFL.

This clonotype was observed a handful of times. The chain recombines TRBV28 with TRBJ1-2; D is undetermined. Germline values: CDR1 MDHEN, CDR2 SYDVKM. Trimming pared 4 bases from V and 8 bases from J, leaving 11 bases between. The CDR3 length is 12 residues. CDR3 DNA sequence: TGTGCCAGCAGTTCTCGGTCTGAGGGCTACACCTTC. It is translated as CASSSRSEGYTF.

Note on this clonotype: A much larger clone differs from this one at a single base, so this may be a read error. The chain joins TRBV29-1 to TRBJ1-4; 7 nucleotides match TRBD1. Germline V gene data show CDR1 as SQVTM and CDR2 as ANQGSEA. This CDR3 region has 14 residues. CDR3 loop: CSVWTRDSNEELFF. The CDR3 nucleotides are TGCAGCGTATGGACCCGGGACAGCAATGAAGAACTGTTTTTT.

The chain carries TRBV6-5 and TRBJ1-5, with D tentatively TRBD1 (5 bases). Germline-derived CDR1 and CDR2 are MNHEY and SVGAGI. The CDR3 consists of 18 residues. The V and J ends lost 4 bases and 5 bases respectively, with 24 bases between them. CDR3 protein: CASSLGPGRADDDQPQHF. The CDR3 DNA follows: TGTGCCAGCAGTTTAGGCCCCGGCAGGGCGGATGACGATCAGCCCCAGCATTTT.

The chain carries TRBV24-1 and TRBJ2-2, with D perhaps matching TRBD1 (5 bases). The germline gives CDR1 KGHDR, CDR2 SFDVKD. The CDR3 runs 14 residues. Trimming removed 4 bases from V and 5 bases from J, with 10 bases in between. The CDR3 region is CATSDRVITGELFF. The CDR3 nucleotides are TGTGCCACCAGTGACAGGGTGATAACCGGGGAGCTGTTTTTT.

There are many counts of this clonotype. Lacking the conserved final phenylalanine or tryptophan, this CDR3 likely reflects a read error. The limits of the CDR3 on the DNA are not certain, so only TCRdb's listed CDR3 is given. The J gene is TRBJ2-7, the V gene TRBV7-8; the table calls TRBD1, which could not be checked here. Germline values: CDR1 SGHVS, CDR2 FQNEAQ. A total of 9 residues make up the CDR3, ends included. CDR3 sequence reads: CASSPIGGG.

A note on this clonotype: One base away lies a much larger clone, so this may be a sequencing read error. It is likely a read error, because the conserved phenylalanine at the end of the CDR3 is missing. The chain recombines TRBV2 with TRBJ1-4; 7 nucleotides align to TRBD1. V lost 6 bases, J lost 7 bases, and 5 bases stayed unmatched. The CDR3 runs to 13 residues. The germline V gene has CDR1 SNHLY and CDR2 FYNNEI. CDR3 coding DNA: TGTGCCAGCAGCCGACAGGGCAGTGAAAAACTGTTTCTT. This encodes CASSRQGSEKLFL.

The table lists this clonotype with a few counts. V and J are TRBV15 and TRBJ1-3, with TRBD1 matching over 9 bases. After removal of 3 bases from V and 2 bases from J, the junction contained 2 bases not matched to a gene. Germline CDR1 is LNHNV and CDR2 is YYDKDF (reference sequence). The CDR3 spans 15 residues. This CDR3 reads CATSSNRGPGNTIYF. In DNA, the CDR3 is TGTGCCACCAGCAGCAACAGGGGGCCTGGAAACACCATATATTTT.

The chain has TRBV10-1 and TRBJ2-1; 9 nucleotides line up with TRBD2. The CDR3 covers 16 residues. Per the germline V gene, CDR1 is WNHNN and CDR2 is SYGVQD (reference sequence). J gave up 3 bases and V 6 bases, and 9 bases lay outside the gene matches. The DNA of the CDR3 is TGCGCCAGCAGCTCAAGACTAGCGGCTATCTACAATGAGCAGTTCTTC. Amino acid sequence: CASSSRLAAIYNEQFF.